This T cell receptor beta chain was found in a study of blood T cell repertoires in COVID-19. Study at large: COVID-19 samples, acute and convalescent, were from the United States, Italy and Spain.

Original processing notes: The assay estimated nucleated cells by amplifying reference gene primers. Assay: immunoSEQ multiplex PCR; the TCRdb copy retains only in-frame clones and omits some. V and J calls and clone size are copied from that table; D and trimming were computed from the DNA. Here the sample spans approximately 110,000 clones, around nine tenths being singletons. The germline CDR1 and CDR2 sequences are SGHTA and FQGNSA. V was trimmed by 3 bases and J by 8 bases, leaving 16 bases between them. This CDR3 region has 14 residues. This sequence joins TRBV7-2 and TRBJ1-1; possible D gene TRBD1, 6 bases. The TCR was taken from a woman aged 45-65 years with active or convalescent COVID-19. Sequencing input: peripheral blood. The CDR3: CASSFHGQTDEAFF. The CDR3 DNA reads TGTGCCAGCAGCTTCCACGGACAGACGGACGAAGCTTTCTTT.